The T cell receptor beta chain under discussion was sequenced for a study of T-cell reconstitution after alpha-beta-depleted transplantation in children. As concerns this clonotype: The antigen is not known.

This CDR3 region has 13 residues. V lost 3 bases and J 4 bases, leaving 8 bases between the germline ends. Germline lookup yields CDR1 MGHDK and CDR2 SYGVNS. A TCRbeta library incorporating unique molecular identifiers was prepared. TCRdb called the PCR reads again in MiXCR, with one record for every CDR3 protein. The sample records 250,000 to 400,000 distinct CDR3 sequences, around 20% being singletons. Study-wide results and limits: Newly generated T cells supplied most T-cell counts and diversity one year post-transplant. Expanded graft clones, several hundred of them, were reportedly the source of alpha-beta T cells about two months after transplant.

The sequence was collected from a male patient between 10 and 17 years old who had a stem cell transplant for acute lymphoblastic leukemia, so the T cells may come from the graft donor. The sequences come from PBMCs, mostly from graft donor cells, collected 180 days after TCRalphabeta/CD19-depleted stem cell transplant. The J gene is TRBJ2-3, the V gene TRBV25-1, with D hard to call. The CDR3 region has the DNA TGTGCCAGCAGTGATCCGGGCTCAGATACGCAGTATTTT. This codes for CASSDPGSDTQYF.